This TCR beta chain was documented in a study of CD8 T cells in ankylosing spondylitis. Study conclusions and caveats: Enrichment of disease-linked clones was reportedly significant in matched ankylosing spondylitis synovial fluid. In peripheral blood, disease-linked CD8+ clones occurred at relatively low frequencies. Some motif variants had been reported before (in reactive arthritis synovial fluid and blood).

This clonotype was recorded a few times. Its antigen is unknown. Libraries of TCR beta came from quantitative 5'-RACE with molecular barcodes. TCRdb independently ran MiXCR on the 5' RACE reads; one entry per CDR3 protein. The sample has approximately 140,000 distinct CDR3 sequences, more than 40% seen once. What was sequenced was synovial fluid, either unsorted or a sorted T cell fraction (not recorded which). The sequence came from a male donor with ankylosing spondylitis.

The CDR3 bases are TGCGCCAGCAGCCAAGAAGTCAGCAATCAGCCCCAGCATTTT. Translation: CASSQEVSNQPQHF. The V gene is TRBV4-1, the J gene TRBJ1-5; D call uncertain. The CDR3 covers 14 residues. Germline V gene sequence: CDR1 MGHRA, CDR2 YSYEKL. The V gene lost 0 bases and the J gene lost 1 base, with 4 bases spanning the gap.